The 30 T cell receptor beta chains reported below all come from one sample, sequenced in a study of cytomegalovirus exposure and HLA in healthy donors. Primers: 60 Vbeta forward and 13 Jbeta reverse. Profiling relied on immunoSEQ multiplex PCR, and the TCRdb table lists in-frame clones only, not all of them. The sample consists of fewer than 70,000 clones, 65% to 70% of them appearing once. Sequenced material: PBMCs. Receptors were obtained from a male donor in good health and CMV-seropositive.

The J gene is TRBJ1-6, the V gene TRBV19; TRBD1 is a possible D gene (5 bases). This CDR3 comprises 15 residues. Trimming left V 7 bases short and J 4 bases short, with 14 bases between. Germline V gene data show CDR1 as LNHDA and CDR2 as SQIVND (reference sequence). The CDR3 sequence is CASTPTVVYNSPLHF. As DNA, the CDR3 is TGTGCCAGTACCCCGACAGTGGTTTATAATTCACCCCTCCACTTT. The complete variable domain, with remaining parts taken from reference TRBV19 and TRBJ1-6, reads DGGITQSPKYLFRKEGQNVTLSCEQNLNHDAMYWYRQDPGQGLRLIYYSQIVNDFQKGDIAEGYSVSREKKESFPLTVTSAQKNPTAFYLCASTPTVVYNSPLHFGNGTRLTVT.

The chain joins TRBV19 to TRBJ1-1, with D uncertain. Trimming pared 5 bases from V and 1 base from J, leaving 8 bases between. The CDR3 runs 13 residues. Germline V gene sequence: CDR1 LNHDA, CDR2 SQIVND (reference sequence). CDR3 residues: CASSPQWNTEAFF. CDR3 sequence (DNA): TGTGCCAGTAGTCCACAGTGGAACACTGAAGCTTTCTTT. The variable domain in full, with the rest retrieved from reference TRBV19 and TRBJ1-1, is DGGITQSPKYLFRKEGQNVTLSCEQNLNHDAMYWYRQDPGQGLRLIYYSQIVNDFQKGDIAEGYSVSREKKESFPLTVTSAQKNPTAFYLCASSPQWNTEAFFGQGTRLTVV.

The DNA for the CDR3 is TGTGCCAGCAGCAAACGGGACAGCGCGAACACCGGGGAGCTGTTTTTT. Translated, it gives CASSKRDSANTGELFF. The genes are TRBV7-2 and TRBJ2-2, with TRBD1 matching over 7 bases. J lost 0 bases, V lost 5 bases, and 6 bases had no gene match. CDR3 size: 16 residues. CDR1 is SGHTA and CDR2 is FQGNSA in the germline V gene.

As DNA, the CDR3 is TGTGCCAGCAGCTTGGGGGGGTCCGGTTTCTACGAGCAGTACTTC. It yields the protein CASSLGGSGFYEQYF. V gene TRBV7-9 combines with J gene TRBJ2-7, with 7 bases fitting TRBD2. Germline CDR1 SEHNR, CDR2 FQNEAQ (reference sequence). V was clipped by 3 bases and J by 3 bases; unmatched bases: 8. This CDR3 contains 15 residues.

This rearrangement joins TRBV30 to TRBJ1-4, with D possibly TRBD1 on 6 matching bases. From germline, CDR1 is GTSNPN and CDR2 SVGIG (reference sequence). The CDR3 extends over 14 amino acids. V lost 0 bases, J lost 8 bases, and 13 bases lay in between. CDR3 bases: TGTGCCTGGAGTGTAGGGGGGGATGAAGAAAAACTGTTTTTT. Protein: CAWSVGGDEEKLFF.

The V call is TRBV6-5, the J call TRBJ1-1, with TRBD1 identical over 7 bases. The CDR3 runs to 15 residues. The germline gives CDR1 MNHEY, CDR2 SVGAGI. J gave up 5 bases and V 6 bases, and 12 bases lay outside the gene matches. The DNA for the CDR3 is TGTGCCAGCAGAGATCTAGGACAGGCCCGGACTGAAGCTTTCTTT. Its protein is CASRDLGQARTEAFF.

The CDR3 here is CASSLVGQGASDTQYF. DNA of the CDR3: TGTGCCAGCAGCTTGGTAGGACAGGGGGCGTCCGATACGCAGTATTTT. The chain uses TRBV5-6 and TRBJ2-3; 11 nucleotides align to TRBD1. Unmatched junction bases numbered 6, after V lost 0 bases and J lost 6 bases. The CDR3 runs to 16 residues. Germline-derived CDR1 and CDR2 are SGHDT and YYEEEE.

The chain couples TRBV6-1 to TRBJ1-1; the D gene is possibly TRBD1 (5 bases). The V end was cut by 3 bases, the J end by 6 bases, with 20 bases between. CDR1 MNHNS and CDR2 SASEGT come from the germline V gene. This CDR3 comprises 16 residues. The CDR3 bases are TGTGCCAGCAGTGATACTGCGGGGGATGGATGGCCTGAAGCTTTCTTT. Encoded protein: CASSDTAGDGWPEAFF.

The chain has TRBV27 and TRBJ2-3; 11 bases line up with TRBD2. The CDR3 covers 16 residues. J lost 2 bases, V lost 2 bases, and 3 bases had no gene match. Germline CDR1 is MNHEY and CDR2 is SMNVEV (reference sequence). DNA of the CDR3: TGTGCCAGCAGTTTAAGGGGACTAGCGGTCACAGATACGCAGTATTTT. Protein sequence: CASSLRGLAVTDTQYF.

The sample holds a few counts of this clone. The rearrangement links TRBV5-8 to TRBJ2-7, with a weak D call TRBD2 (5 bases). CDR1 is SGHTS and CDR2 is YDEGEE in the germline V gene. The germline V and J ends were trimmed by 4 bases and 7 bases, with 9 bases remaining between them. This CDR3 comprises 11 residues. The CDR3 DNA reads TGTGCCAGCAGCCAATCGGGGGAGCAGTACTTC. Translated, it gives CASSQSGEQYF.

V and J are TRBV5-1 and TRBJ2-3; 10 nucleotides line up with TRBD2. Trimming removed 0 bases from V and 4 bases from J; junction bases left unmatched: 11. CDR1 is SGHRS, CDR2 YFSETQ, per germline. The CDR3 contains 18 residues. CDR3 in DNA: TGCGCCAGCAGCTTGGCGGCTAGCGGGAGTATTGAGGCAGATACGCAGTATTTT. This sequence encodes CASSLAASGSIEADTQYF.

V is TRBV6-1 and J is TRBJ1-1, with D perhaps TRBD1 (6 bases). V lost 5 bases, J lost 0 bases, and 13 bases lay in between. Germline V gene sequence: CDR1 MNHNS, CDR2 SASEGT. This CDR3 is built from 15 residues. CDR3 in DNA: TGTGCCAGCAGTACGCGAACAGGGATGAACACTGAAGCTTTCTTT. It specifies CASSTRTGMNTEAFF.

The J gene is TRBJ2-5, the V gene TRBV25-1; 14 bases are a match to TRBD2. The germline CDR1 and CDR2 sequences are MGHDK and SYGVNS. V lost 2 bases to trimming and J lost 10 bases; unmatched junction nucleotides: 9. The CDR3 has 16 residues. DNA for the CDR3: TGTGCCAGCAGTGAAGGTGGGACTAGCGGGAGTTGGCGCCAGTACTTC. This translates into CASSEGGTSGSWRQYF. Full variable domain (rest looked up from reference TRBV25-1 and TRBJ2-5): EADIYQTPRYLVIGTGKKITLECSQTMGHDKMYWYQQDPGMELHLIHYSYGVNSTEKGDLSSESTVSRIRTEHFPLTLESARPSHTSQYLCASSEGGTSGSWRQYFGPGTRLLVL.

The count of this clone is one. The chain employs TRBV11-2 and TRBJ2-3; 11 bases line up with TRBD2. V gave up 2 bases and J gave up 7 bases; unmatched junction bases: 11. Germline CDR1 is SGHAT and CDR2 is FQNNGV. The CDR3 totals 17 residues. CDR3 in amino acids: CASSLPALAGDSNTQYF. The DNA of the CDR3 is TGTGCCAGCAGCTTACCCGCACTAGCGGGAGATTCCAATACGCAGTATTTT.

This clone was detected once. The rearrangement joins TRBV6-5 to TRBJ2-3; 7 nucleotides match TRBD1. V lost 2 bases, J lost 6 bases, and 5 bases stayed unmatched. Germline V gene sequence: CDR1 MNHEY, CDR2 SVGAGI. The CDR3 contains 14 residues. DNA of the CDR3: TGTGCCAGCAGTTACAACAGGGGAGAGGATACGCAGTATTTT. Amino acids: CASSYNRGEDTQYF.

This sequence joins TRBV7-2 and TRBJ2-1, with 9 bases identical to TRBD1. CDR3 length: 16 amino acids. The trim removed 6 bases at V and 4 bases at J, leaving 10 bases unmatched. In germline, CDR1 is SGHTA, CDR2 FQGNSA. This CDR3 reads CASRPLDRGRYNEQFF. CDR3 DNA sequence: TGTGCCAGCAGGCCCCTGGACAGGGGCAGGTACAATGAGCAGTTCTTC.

The chain links TRBV6-5 to TRBJ1-4; possible D gene TRBD1, 5 bases. The CDR3 length is 14 residues. Germline CDR1 MNHEY, CDR2 SVGAGI. V lost 5 bases to trimming and J lost 7 bases, with 14 bases between them. The CDR3 bases are TGTGCCAGCAGTGATCAGGGAAAGGGTGAAAAACTGTTTTTT. The encoded protein is CASSDQGKGEKLFF.

The chain has TRBV6-1 and TRBJ2-5, with 8 nucleotides matching TRBD1. Near its end, the DNA agrees better with TRBJ2-7, so the J call may be wrong. This CDR3 has 14 residues. CDR1 is MNHNS, CDR2 SASEGT, per germline. This CDR3 is CASWGRTGGYEQYF. Written as DNA, the CDR3 is TGTGCCAGCTGGGGGCGAACAGGGGGCTACGAGCAGTACTTC.

V and J are TRBV6-1 and TRBJ1-3, with a weak D call TRBD1 (6 bases). Germline V gives CDR1 MNHNS, CDR2 SASEGT. The CDR3 is made up of 14 amino acids. Between the trimmed V and J ends, which lost 7 bases and 2 bases, there was a span of 12 bases. CDR3 protein: CASKRGATGNTIYF. The DNA for the CDR3 is TGTGCCAGCAAGCGGGGGGCGACTGGAAACACCATATATTTT.

This rearrangement joins TRBV6-1 to TRBJ1-2, with D hard to call. CDR3 length: 15 residues. Germline CDR1 is MNHNS and CDR2 is SASEGT. Trimming pared 8 bases from V and 8 bases from J, leaving 24 bases between. The CDR3 reads CASGPVRMEARGYTF. In DNA, the CDR3 is TGTGCCAGCGGTCCAGTAAGGATGGAGGCACGGGGCTACACCTTC.

The chain joins TRBV15 to TRBJ2-7, with a tentative D call TRBD2 (7 bases). Germline V CDR1 and CDR2: LNHNV, YYDKDF (reference sequence). The CDR3 spans 15 residues. The ends were cut back, 0 bases at V and 3 bases at J, with 12 bases in the middle. CDR3 protein: CATSREKGGHYEQYF. The CDR3 bases are TGTGCCACCAGCAGAGAGAAGGGGGGGCACTACGAGCAGTACTTC.

This chain links TRBV7-9 with TRBJ1-1; 9 bases line up with TRBD1. This CDR3 comprises 19 residues. Germline CDR1 SEHNR, CDR2 FQNEAQ (reference sequence). After removal of 5 bases from V and 0 bases from J, the junction contained 16 bases not matched to a gene. The CDR3 bases are TGTGCCAGCAGCGGATACCGGGACAGGGCAACTTCTGTGAACACTGAAGCTTTCTTT. It codes for CASSGYRDRATSVNTEAFF.

The J gene is TRBJ1-2, the V gene TRBV6-1, with D perhaps TRBD1 (6 bases). CDR1 and CDR2 (germline): MNHNS, SASEGT. Trimming took off 7 bases at V and 5 bases at J, with 17 bases between the two ends. CDR3 length equals 14 residues. CDR3 region: CASMSGDKVYGYTF. The DNA for the CDR3 is TGTGCCAGCATGTCCGGGGACAAGGTTTATGGCTACACCTTC.

This chain joins TRBV5-1 and TRBJ2-1, with D possibly TRBD2 on 6 matching bases. This CDR3 has 13 residues. V gave up 4 bases and J gave up 7 bases, with 12 bases separating them. Germline CDR1 SGHRS, CDR2 YFSETQ. The CDR3 sequence is CASSTTSGNEQFF. The DNA for the CDR3 is TGCGCCAGCAGCACGACTAGTGGGAATGAGCAGTTCTTC.

CDR3 sequence: CAWKLVTGELFF. The CDR3 DNA sequence: TGTGCCTGGAAACTAGTCACCGGGGAGCTGTTTTTT. This chain links TRBV30 with TRBJ2-2, with a weak D call TRBD2 (5 bases). Trimming cost V 4 bases and J 4 bases, with 7 bases left between them. The CDR3 sequence is 12 residues long. CDR1 and CDR2 from the germline V gene are GTSNPN and SVGIG (reference sequence).

This clone has just one count. The chain carries TRBV6-5 and TRBJ2-1; 10 positions match TRBD2. The CDR3 has 16 amino acids. V was pared by 2 bases and J by 7 bases, with 8 bases of the junction left unmatched. Per germline, CDR1 MNHEY and CDR2 SVGAGI. The CDR3 DNA reads TGTGCCAGCAGTTACGGTCTAGCGGGGGATGGGAATGAGCAGTTCTTC. Residues: CASSYGLAGDGNEQFF.

This clone was recorded once. The chain uses TRBV4-1 and TRBJ1-1; D not resolved. The CDR3 is made up of 15 amino acids. V was shortened by 0 bases and J by 0 bases, with 8 bases between the two germline ends. Germline assignment: CDR1 MGHRA and CDR2 YSYEKL. The CDR3 is CASSQDGYVNTEAFF. CDR3 bases: TGCGCCAGCAGCCAAGACGGGTATGTGAACACTGAAGCTTTCTTT.

J is TRBJ1-2 and V is TRBV27; D is possibly TRBD1 (5 bases). V lost 7 bases, J lost 2 bases, and 14 bases lay in between. The CDR3 spans 14 residues. Per the germline V gene, CDR1 is MNHEY and CDR2 is SMNVEV (reference sequence). The CDR3 protein is CASKGLSGNYGYTF. CDR3 coding DNA: TGTGCCAGCAAGGGGCTCTCTGGGAACTATGGCTACACCTTC.

The chain carries TRBV27 and TRBJ2-7; a possible D gene is TRBD2 (5 bases). V was pared by 6 bases and J by 0 bases, with 18 bases between. The CDR3 spans 16 residues. CDR1 and CDR2 from the germline V gene are MNHEY and SMNVEV (reference sequence). The CDR3 region has the DNA TGTGCCAGCAGGATAGCGAGTGACTTAAGCTCCTACGAGCAGTACTTC. It translates to CASRIASDLSSYEQYF.

The chain combines TRBV11-2 with TRBJ2-5; 7 nucleotides align to TRBD2. The J segment lost 5 bases and the V segment lost 4 bases, leaving 10 bases of the junction unmatched. The germline V gene has CDR1 SGHAT and CDR2 FQNNGV. The CDR3 loop spans 15 amino acids. CDR3 loop: CASSSAGQSWETQYF. In DNA, the CDR3 is TGTGCCAGCAGCTCAGCGGGGCAATCGTGGGAGACCCAGTACTTC.